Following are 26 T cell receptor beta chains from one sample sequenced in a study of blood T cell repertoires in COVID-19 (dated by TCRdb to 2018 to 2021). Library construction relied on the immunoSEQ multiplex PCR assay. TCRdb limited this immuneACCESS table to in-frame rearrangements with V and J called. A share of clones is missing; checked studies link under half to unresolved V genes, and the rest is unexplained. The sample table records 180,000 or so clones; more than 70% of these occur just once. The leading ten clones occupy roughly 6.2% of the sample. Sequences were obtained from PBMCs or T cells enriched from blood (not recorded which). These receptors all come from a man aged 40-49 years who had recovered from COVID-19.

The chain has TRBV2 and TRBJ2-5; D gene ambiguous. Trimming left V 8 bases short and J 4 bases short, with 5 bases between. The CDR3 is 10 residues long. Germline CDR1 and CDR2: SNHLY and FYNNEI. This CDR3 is CASGPETQYF. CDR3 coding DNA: TGTGCCAGCGGGCCAGAGACCCAGTACTTC.

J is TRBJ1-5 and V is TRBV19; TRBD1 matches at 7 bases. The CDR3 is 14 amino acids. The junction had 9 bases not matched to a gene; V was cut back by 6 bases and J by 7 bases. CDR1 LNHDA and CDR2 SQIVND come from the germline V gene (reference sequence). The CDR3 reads CASSQQGIGQPQHF. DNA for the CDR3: TGTGCCAGTAGCCAACAGGGGATCGGACAGCCCCAGCATTTT.

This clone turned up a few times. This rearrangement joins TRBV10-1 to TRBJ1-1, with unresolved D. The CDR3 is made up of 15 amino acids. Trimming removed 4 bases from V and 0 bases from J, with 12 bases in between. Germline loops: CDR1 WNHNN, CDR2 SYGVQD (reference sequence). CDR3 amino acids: CASSGSRGMNTEAFF. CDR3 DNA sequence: TGCGCCAGCAGTGGTTCTCGCGGCATGAACACTGAAGCTTTCTTT.

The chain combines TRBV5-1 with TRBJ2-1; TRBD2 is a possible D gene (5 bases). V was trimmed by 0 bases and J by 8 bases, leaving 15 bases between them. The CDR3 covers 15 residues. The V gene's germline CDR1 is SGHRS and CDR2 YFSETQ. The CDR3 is CASSLVFKRPDEQFF. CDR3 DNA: TGCGCCAGCAGCTTGGTTTTCAAGCGGCCCGATGAGCAGTTCTTC.

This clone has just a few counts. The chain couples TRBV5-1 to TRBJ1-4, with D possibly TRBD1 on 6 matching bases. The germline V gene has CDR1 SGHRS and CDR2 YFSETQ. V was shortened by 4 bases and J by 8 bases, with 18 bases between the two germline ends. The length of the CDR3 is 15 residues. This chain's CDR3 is CASSVGTPNGEKLFF. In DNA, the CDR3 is TGCGCCAGCAGCGTCGGGACACCAAATGGGGAAAAACTGTTTTTT. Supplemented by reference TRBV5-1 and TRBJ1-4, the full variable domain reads KAGVTQTPRYLIKTRGQQVTLSCSPISGHRSVSWYQQTPGQGLQFLFEYFSETQRNKGNFPGRFSGRQFSNSRSEMNVSTLELGDSALYLCASSVGTPNGEKLFFGSGTQLSVL.

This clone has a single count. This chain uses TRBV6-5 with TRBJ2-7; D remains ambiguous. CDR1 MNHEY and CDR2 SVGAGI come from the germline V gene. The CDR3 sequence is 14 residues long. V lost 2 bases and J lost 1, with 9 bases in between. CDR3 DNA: TGTGCCAGCAGTTACATCGACAATTCCTACGAGCAGTACTTC. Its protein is CASSYIDNSYEQYF.

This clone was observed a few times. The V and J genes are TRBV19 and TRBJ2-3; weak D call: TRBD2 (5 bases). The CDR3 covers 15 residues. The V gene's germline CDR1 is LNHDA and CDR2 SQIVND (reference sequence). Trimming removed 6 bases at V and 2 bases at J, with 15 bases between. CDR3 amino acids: CASRAGGGYTDTQYF. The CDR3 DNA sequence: TGTGCCAGTAGGGCCGGAGGTGGCTACACAGATACGCAGTATTTT.

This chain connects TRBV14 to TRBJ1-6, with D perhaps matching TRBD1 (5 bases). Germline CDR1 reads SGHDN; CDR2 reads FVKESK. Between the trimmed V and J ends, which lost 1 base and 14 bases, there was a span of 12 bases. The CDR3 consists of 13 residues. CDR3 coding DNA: TGTGCCAGCAGCCAAGGCCGGGGGAGAGCCCTCCACTTT. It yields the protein CASSQGRGRALHF.

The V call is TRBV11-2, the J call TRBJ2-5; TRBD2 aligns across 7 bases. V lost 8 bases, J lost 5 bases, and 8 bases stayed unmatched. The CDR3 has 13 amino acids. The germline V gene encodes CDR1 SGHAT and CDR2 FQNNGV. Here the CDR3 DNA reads TGTGCCAGCGGTCTGGGACTAACGGAGACCCAGTACTTC. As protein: CASGLGLTETQYF.

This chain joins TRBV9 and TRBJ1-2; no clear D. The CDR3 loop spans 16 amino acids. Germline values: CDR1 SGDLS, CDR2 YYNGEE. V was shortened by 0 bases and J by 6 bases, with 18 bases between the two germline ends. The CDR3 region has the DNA TGTGCCAGCAGCGTAGTGGTTGCAGGAGGGTGGAATGGCTACACCTTC. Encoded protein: CASSVVVAGGWNGYTF.

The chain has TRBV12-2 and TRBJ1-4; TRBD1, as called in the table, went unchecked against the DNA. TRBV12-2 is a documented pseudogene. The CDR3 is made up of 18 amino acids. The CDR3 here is CASRYLGQLSATNEKLFF. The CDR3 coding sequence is TGTGCAAGTCGCTATCTGGGACAACTCTCCGCAACTAATGAAAAACTGTTTTTT.

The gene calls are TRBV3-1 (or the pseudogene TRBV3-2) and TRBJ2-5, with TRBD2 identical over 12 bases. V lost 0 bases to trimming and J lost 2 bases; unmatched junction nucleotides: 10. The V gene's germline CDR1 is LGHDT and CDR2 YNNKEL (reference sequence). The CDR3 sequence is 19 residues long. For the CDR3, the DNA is TGTGCCAGCAGCCAAGATTTGATCACTAGCGGGGGGCCACAAGAGACCCAGTACTTC. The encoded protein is CASSQDLITSGGPQETQYF.

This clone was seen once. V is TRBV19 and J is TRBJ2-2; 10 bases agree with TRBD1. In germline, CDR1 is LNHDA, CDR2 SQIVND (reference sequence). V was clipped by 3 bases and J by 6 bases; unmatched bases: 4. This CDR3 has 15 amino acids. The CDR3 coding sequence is TGTGCCAGTAGTATTTCAGGGACAGGGGCCGGGGAGCTGTTTTTT. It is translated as CASSISGTGAGELFF.

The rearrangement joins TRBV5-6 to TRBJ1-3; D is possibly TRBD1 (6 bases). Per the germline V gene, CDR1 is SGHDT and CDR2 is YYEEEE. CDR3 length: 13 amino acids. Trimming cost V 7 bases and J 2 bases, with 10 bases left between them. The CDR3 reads CASAGTPGNTIYF. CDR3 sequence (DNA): TGTGCCAGCGCCGGGACACCTGGAAACACCATATATTTT.

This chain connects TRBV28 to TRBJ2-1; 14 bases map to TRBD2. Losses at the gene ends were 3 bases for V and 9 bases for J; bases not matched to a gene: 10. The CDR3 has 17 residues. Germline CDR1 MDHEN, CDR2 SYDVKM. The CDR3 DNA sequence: TGTGCCAGCAGTTTCCACAGGGGACTAGCGGGAGCGGGTGAGCAGTTCTTC. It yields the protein CASSFHRGLAGAGEQFF. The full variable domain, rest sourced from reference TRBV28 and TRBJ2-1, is DVKVTQSSRYLVKRTGEKVFLECVQDMDHENMFWYRQDPGLGLRLIYFSYDVKMKEKGDIPEGYSVSREKKERFSLILESASTNQTSMYLCASSFHRGLAGAGEQFFGPGTRLTVL.

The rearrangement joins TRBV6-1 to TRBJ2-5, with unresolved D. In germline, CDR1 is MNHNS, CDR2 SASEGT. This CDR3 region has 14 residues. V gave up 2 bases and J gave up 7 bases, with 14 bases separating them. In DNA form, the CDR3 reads TGTGCCAGCAGTGAACGTGCCAGTTCTGGGACCCAGTACTTC. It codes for CASSERASSGTQYF.

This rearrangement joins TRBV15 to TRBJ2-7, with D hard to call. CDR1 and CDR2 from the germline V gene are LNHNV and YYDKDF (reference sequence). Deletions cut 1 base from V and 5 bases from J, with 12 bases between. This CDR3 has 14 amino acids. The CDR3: CATSRGHSRNEQYF. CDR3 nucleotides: TGTGCCACCAGCAGAGGCCATTCTAGGAACGAGCAGTACTTC. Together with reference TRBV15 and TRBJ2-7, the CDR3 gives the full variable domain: DAMVIQNPRYQVTQFGKPVTLSCSQTLNHNVMYWYQQKSSQAPKLLFHYYDKDFNNEADTPDNFQSRRPNTSFCFLDIRSPGLGDTAMYLCATSRGHSRNEQYFGPGTRLTVT.

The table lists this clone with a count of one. The CDR3, as DNA: TGTGCCATCAGTGACCCCGACAGGGTGAACACTGAAGCTTTCTTT. Residues: CAISDPDRVNTEAFF. The chain uses TRBV10-3 and TRBJ1-1, with TRBD1 matching 7 bases. Germline CDR1 reads ENHRY; CDR2 reads SYGVKD. This CDR3 has 15 amino acids. J was trimmed by 0 bases and V by 3 bases; bases with no gene match: 4.

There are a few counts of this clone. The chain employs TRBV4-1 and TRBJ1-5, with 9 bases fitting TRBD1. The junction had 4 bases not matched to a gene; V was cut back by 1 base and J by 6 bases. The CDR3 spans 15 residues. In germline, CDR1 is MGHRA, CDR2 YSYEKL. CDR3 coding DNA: TGCGCCAGCAGCCAAGGAGGGACAGGGTTTCAGCCCCAGCATTTT. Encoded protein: CASSQGGTGFQPQHF.

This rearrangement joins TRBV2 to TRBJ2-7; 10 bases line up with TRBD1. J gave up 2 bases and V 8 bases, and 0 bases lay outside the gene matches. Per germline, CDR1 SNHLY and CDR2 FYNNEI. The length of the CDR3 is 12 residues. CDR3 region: CASGQGAYEQYF. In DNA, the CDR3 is TGTGCCAGCGGACAGGGGGCCTACGAGCAGTACTTC. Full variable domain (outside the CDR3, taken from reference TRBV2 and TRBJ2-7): EPEVTQTPSHQVTQMGQEVILRCVPISNHLYFYWYRQILGQKVEFLVSFYNNEISEKSEIFDDQFSVERPDGSNFTLKIRSTKLEDSAMYFCASGQGAYEQYFGPGTRLTVT.

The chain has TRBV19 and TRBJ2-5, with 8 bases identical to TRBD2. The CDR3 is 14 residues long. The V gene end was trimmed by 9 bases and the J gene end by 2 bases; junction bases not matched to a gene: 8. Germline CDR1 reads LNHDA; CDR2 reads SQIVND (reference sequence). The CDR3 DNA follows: TGTGCCAGCGGGACTAGGGGGTTACAAGAGACCCAGTACTTC. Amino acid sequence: CASGTRGLQETQYF.

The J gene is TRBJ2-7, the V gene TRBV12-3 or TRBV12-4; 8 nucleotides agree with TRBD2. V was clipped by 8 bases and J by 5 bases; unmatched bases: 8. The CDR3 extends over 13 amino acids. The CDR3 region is CASLGTSLHEQYF. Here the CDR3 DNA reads TGTGCCAGCCTCGGGACTAGTCTCCACGAGCAGTACTTC.

The CDR3 DNA reads TGTGCCAGCAGCTCCCTACAGGGGGGGAACACTGAAGCTTTCTTT. Its translation: CASSSLQGGNTEAFF. The V and J genes are TRBV7-8 and TRBJ1-1; 8 bases agree with TRBD1. J lost 1 base, V lost 4 bases, and 5 bases had no gene match. The germline V gene encodes CDR1 SGHVS and CDR2 FQNEAQ. The CDR3 extends over 15 amino acids.

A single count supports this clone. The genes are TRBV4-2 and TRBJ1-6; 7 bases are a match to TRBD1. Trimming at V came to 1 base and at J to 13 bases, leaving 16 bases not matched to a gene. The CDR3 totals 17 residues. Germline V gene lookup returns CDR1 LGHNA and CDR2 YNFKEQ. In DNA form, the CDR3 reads TGTGCCAGCAGCCAAGGAGGGACGGGACAGAGCGTTGTGCCCCTCCACTTT. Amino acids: CASSQGGTGQSVVPLHF.

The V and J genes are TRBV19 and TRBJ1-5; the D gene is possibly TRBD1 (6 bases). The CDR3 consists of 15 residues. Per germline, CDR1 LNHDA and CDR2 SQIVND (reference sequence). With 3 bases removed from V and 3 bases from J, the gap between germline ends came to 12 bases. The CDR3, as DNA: TGTGCCAGTAGTATCACGGGGGGCCCCAATCAGCCCCAGCATTTT. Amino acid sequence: CASSITGGPNQPQHF.

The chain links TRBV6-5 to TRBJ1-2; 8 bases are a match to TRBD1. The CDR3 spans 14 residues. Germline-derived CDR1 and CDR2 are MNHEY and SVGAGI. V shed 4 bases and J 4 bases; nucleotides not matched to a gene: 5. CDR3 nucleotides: TGTGCCAGCAGTTCACAGGGGGGCGGCTATGGCTACACCTTC. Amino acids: CASSSQGGGYGYTF.